The 29 T cell receptor beta chains listed next were all sequenced from one sample in a study of cytomegalovirus exposure and HLA in healthy donors. Amplification used 60 Vbeta primers and 13 Jbeta primers. The data were produced by immunoSEQ multiplex PCR, yet TCRdb's version contains in-frame clones alone and is incomplete. The table lists 150,000 or so clones, approximately 80% of them singletons. Material: PBMCs. The receptors come from a female donor in good health and CMV-seronegative.

The chain joins TRBV19 to TRBJ1-1; D is perhaps TRBD1 (5 bases). CDR1 and CDR2 (germline): LNHDA, SQIVND (reference sequence). Trimming cost V 4 bases and J 3 bases, with 15 bases left between them. CDR3 length: 15 residues. The CDR3 coding sequence is TGTGCCAGTAGTACCCATGGGGCGGCGCACACTGAAGCTTTCTTT. Residues: CASSTHGAAHTEAFF.

V gene TRBV6-1 combines with J gene TRBJ2-6; 7 bases are shared with TRBD1. The CDR3 length is 14 residues. With V trimmed by 8 bases and J by 9 bases, 10 bases remained unmatched. Germline V CDR1 and CDR2: MNHNS, SASEGT. The DNA of the CDR3 is TGTGCCAGCGTAGGGGGCCAGGCTTACAACGTCCTGACTTTC. Protein: CASVGGQAYNVLTF.

The chain is built from TRBV27 and TRBJ1-3; D gene unclear. CDR1 and CDR2 (germline): MNHEY, SMNVEV (reference sequence). V lost 10 bases, J lost 0 bases, and 16 bases lay in between. This CDR3 comprises 15 residues. In DNA form, the CDR3 reads TGTGCCACCCAATCCAGAGGGAGCTCTGGAAACACCATATATTTT. Residues: CATQSRGSSGNTIYF.

The chain couples TRBV6-1 to TRBJ2-7, with TRBD1 matching over 7 bases. The ends lost 5 bases at V and 4 bases at J; junction bases unmatched: 8. Germline assignment: CDR1 MNHNS and CDR2 SASEGT. The CDR3 is made up of 14 amino acids. The CDR3 DNA sequence: TGTGCCAGCAGTCCCGGGACAGCGCTATACGAGCAGTACTTC. Amino acids: CASSPGTALYEQYF.

A single count supports this clone. The rearrangement joins TRBV5-1 to TRBJ2-3; possible D gene TRBD2, 5 bases. Trimming stripped 5 bases from V and 4 bases from J, with 14 bases between. The CDR3 runs 14 residues. CDR1 is SGHRS, CDR2 YFSETQ, per germline. CDR3: CASRVGSSSDTQYF. CDR3 nucleotides: TGCGCCAGCAGGGTGGGGTCTAGCTCAGATACGCAGTATTTT.

A few counts support this clone. The CDR3 sequence: CASGTFTGELFF. The CDR3 coding sequence is TGTGCCAGCGGCACATTCACCGGGGAGCTGTTTTTT. The chain uses TRBV7-2 and TRBJ2-2; D not resolved. Germline CDR1 and CDR2: SGHTA and FQGNSA. This CDR3 is 12 amino acids long. Trimming removed 8 bases from V and 4 bases from J, with 8 bases in between.

This chain uses TRBV7-6 with TRBJ1-2; TRBD1 matches 9 bases. The CDR3 runs to 14 residues. Germline assignment: CDR1 SGHVS and CDR2 FNYEAQ. The J segment lost 8 bases and the V segment lost 1 base, leaving 5 bases of the junction unmatched. As DNA, the CDR3 is TGTGCCAGCAGCTTAGGACAGGGGGTGGAAGGCTACACCTTC. Residues: CASSLGQGVEGYTF. The full variable domain, with the rest looked up from reference TRBV7-6 and TRBJ1-2, is GAGVSQSPRYKVTKRGQDVALRCDPISGHVSLYWYRQALGQGPEFLTYFNYEAQQDKSGLPNDRFSAERPEGSISTLTIQRTEQRDSAMYRCASSLGQGVEGYTFGSGTRLTVV.

The chain combines TRBV5-4 with TRBJ2-3; D is unclear. V shed 0 bases and J shed 0 bases, with 8 bases lying between them. CDR1 SGHNT and CDR2 YYREEE come from the germline V gene (reference sequence). This CDR3 contains 15 residues. The CDR3 spells CASSLGLGSTDTQYF. CDR3 DNA: TGTGCCAGCAGCTTGGGACTGGGTAGCACAGATACGCAGTATTTT.

The chain has TRBV18 and TRBJ2-7; 8 bases match TRBD2. Trimming removed 3 bases from V and 3 bases from J; junction bases left unmatched: 7. The CDR3 covers 15 residues. CDR1 is KGHSH and CDR2 is LQKENI in the germline V gene. CDR3 in DNA: TGTGCCAGCTCACCTCGAGGACTAGCAAGCTACGAGCAGTACTTC. This sequence encodes CASSPRGLASYEQYF.

The chain recombines TRBV5-1 with TRBJ2-3, with no clear D. Germline V gene sequence: CDR1 SGHRS, CDR2 YFSETQ. V lost 6 bases and J 2 bases, leaving 10 bases between the germline ends. The CDR3 is 13 amino acids. The CDR3, as DNA: TGCGCCAGCACCGGGTTAAACACAGATACGCAGTATTTT. It is translated as CASTGLNTDTQYF. The variable domain in full, completed from reference TRBV5-1 and TRBJ2-3, reads KAGVTQTPRYLIKTRGQQVTLSCSPISGHRSVSWYQQTPGQGLQFLFEYFSETQRNKGNFPGRFSGRQFSNSRSEMNVSTLELGDSALYLCASTGLNTDTQYFGPGTRLTVL.

This clone was observed a handful of times. V is TRBV19 and J is TRBJ1-2; the D gene is possibly TRBD1 (5 bases). Trimming took 2 bases from V and 2 from J, leaving 9 bases between them. Germline V gives CDR1 LNHDA, CDR2 SQIVND (reference sequence). This CDR3 has 14 amino acids. This chain's CDR3 is CASSIMDTNYGYTF. The CDR3 nucleotides read TGTGCCAGTAGTATAATGGACACGAACTATGGCTACACCTTC.

This chain joins TRBV4-1 and TRBJ2-7; 7 nucleotides align to TRBD1. This CDR3 has 19 residues. Germline lookup yields CDR1 MGHRA and CDR2 YSYEKL. V was pared by 0 bases and J by 6 bases, with 20 bases of the junction left unmatched. CDR3 protein: CASSQESVRLTQGRAEQYF. CDR3 DNA sequence: TGCGCCAGCAGCCAAGAAAGCGTGCGCCTTACACAGGGGCGGGCCGAGCAGTACTTC.

V is TRBV7-2 and J is TRBJ2-3; possibly TRBD2 for D (5 bases). Trimming removed 7 bases at V and 4 bases at J, with 21 bases between. The germline V gene encodes CDR1 SGHTA and CDR2 FQGNSA. The CDR3 extends over 16 amino acids. CDR3 DNA: TGTGCCAGCAACAGCAAAGGGAGACCGCTCCCAGATACGCAGTATTTT. It is translated as CASNSKGRPLPDTQYF.

V gene TRBV19 combines with J gene TRBJ2-1; D possibly corresponds to TRBD1 (5 bases). Germline loops: CDR1 LNHDA, CDR2 SQIVND (reference sequence). This CDR3 contains 17 residues. V was clipped by 3 bases and J by 5 bases, with 20 bases between them. CDR3 nucleotides: TGTGCCAGTAGTATTCTTTCTTATTCGGCCAGGGACAATGAGCAGTTCTTC. It encodes CASSILSYSARDNEQFF. The full variable domain, rest sourced from reference TRBV19 and TRBJ2-1, is DGGITQSPKYLFRKEGQNVTLSCEQNLNHDAMYWYRQDPGQGLRLIYYSQIVNDFQKGDIAEGYSVSREKKESFPLTVTSAQKNPTAFYLCASSILSYSARDNEQFFGPGTRLTVL.

The chain has TRBV9 and TRBJ2-2; 7 bases agree with TRBD1. The trim removed 0 bases at V and 4 bases at J, leaving 3 bases unmatched. The germline gives CDR1 SGDLS, CDR2 YYNGEE. The CDR3 consists of 15 residues. CDR3 residues: CASSVGQGTTGELFF. The CDR3 DNA is TGTGCCAGCAGCGTAGGACAGGGAACCACCGGGGAGCTGTTTTTT.

V is TRBV7-9 and J is TRBJ2-1; 9 bases match TRBD2. Unmatched junction bases numbered 13, after V lost 5 bases and J lost 8 bases. This CDR3 contains 16 residues. Germline V lookup: CDR1 SEHNR, CDR2 FQNEAQ (reference sequence). The DNA of the CDR3 is TGTGCCAGCAGCCCTAGCGGGATCGCCTGGAAGGATGAGCAGTTCTTC. It specifies CASSPSGIAWKDEQFF.

The chain joins TRBV6-5 to TRBJ1-2; TRBD1 agrees at 9 bases. The CDR3 is made up of 14 amino acids. Germline CDR1 MNHEY, CDR2 SVGAGI. Trimming took 5 bases from V and 4 from J; bases not matched to a gene: 5. In DNA form, the CDR3 reads TGTGCCAGCAGTCGGGACAGGGACTTCTATGGCTACACCTTC. Its translation: CASSRDRDFYGYTF.

V usage is TRBV27 and J usage is TRBJ2-7; TRBD2 agrees at 7 bases. Trimming at V came to 5 bases and at J to 2 bases, leaving 3 bases not matched to a gene. The CDR3 spans 13 residues. Germline V gene lookup returns CDR1 MNHEY and CDR2 SMNVEV (reference sequence). Written as DNA, the CDR3 is TGTGCCAGCAGTGGACTAGGGACCTACGAGCAGTACTTC. Its translation: CASSGLGTYEQYF.

CDR3 in DNA: TGTGCCAGCAGCTTAAGCCCTACGAGCTCCTACGAGCAGTACTTC. The encoded protein is CASSLSPTSSYEQYF. J is TRBJ2-7 and V is TRBV7-2; D gene uncertain. The CDR3 spans 15 residues. Germline loops: CDR1 SGHTA, CDR2 FQGNSA. Trimming cost V 2 bases and J 0 bases, with 11 bases left between them. The entire variable domain, with the rest obtained from reference TRBV7-2 and TRBJ2-7, is as follows: GAGVSQSPSNKVTEKGKDVELRCDPISGHTALYWYRQSLGQGLEFLIYFQGNSAPDKSGLPSDRFSAERTGGSVSTLTIQRTQQEDSAVYLCASSLSPTSSYEQYFGPGTRLTVT.

On this clone: Other DNA sequences in this sample translate to the same CDR3. The chain uses TRBV9 and TRBJ2-5; no clear D. Trimming took off 0 bases at V and 2 bases at J, with 5 bases between the two ends. Germline V lookup: CDR1 SGDLS, CDR2 YYNGEE. The CDR3 loop spans 13 amino acids. This CDR3 is CASSVAEQETQYF. The CDR3, as DNA: TGTGCCAGCAGCGTAGCTGAGCAAGAGACCCAGTACTTC.

The V gene is TRBV7-9, the J gene TRBJ2-5; TRBD1 matches at 9 bases. The V segment lost 11 bases and the J segment 3 bases; nucleotides outside the gene matches: 10. CDR1 is SEHNR and CDR2 is FQNEAQ in the germline V gene (reference sequence). The CDR3 totals 14 residues. The CDR3 is CAWDRVYTEETQYF. Written as DNA, the CDR3 is TGTGCCTGGGACAGGGTCTATACTGAAGAGACCCAGTACTTC.

This clone was detected a few times. CDR3 DNA sequence: TGTGCCAGCAGCACCGGACGGGACTCTGGAAACACCATATATTTT. Its translation: CASSTGRDSGNTIYF. This chain joins TRBV5-4 and TRBJ1-3; D is unclear. Germline V lookup: CDR1 SGHNT, CDR2 YYREEE (reference sequence). The V end was cut by 4 bases, the J end by 0 bases, with 11 bases between. This CDR3 contains 15 residues.

The chain couples TRBV5-1 to TRBJ2-7; the match to TRBD1 covers 10 bases. Looked up from germline, CDR1 is SGHRS and CDR2 is YFSETQ. Trimming took 4 bases from V and 4 from J; bases not matched to a gene: 14. CDR3 length: 17 residues. CDR3 bases: TGCGCCAGCAGCAAGGACAGGGGGTCCCCCCAGGGTTACGAGCAGTACTTC. Its protein product is CASSKDRGSPQGYEQYF.

The genes are TRBV5-4 and TRBJ1-3; D remains ambiguous. The CDR3 sequence is 12 residues long. Germline V gives CDR1 SGHNT, CDR2 YYREEE (reference sequence). Written as DNA, the CDR3 is TGTCGTGGGTTTAAGCGGAGAAACACCATATATTTT. Protein sequence: CRGFKRRNTIYF.

The gene calls are TRBV4-3 and TRBJ2-5, with 10 bases matching TRBD2. The length of the CDR3 is 14 residues. J lost 5 bases, V lost 3 bases, and 3 bases had no gene match. The germline gives CDR1 LGHNA, CDR2 YSLEER. The DNA for the CDR3 is TGCGCCAGCAGCCAGGGGACTAGCGCCGAGACCCAGTACTTC. It is translated as CASSQGTSAETQYF.

The chain links TRBV15 to TRBJ2-1; unclear D gene. CDR1 and CDR2 (germline): LNHNV, YYDKDF (reference sequence). V was clipped by 3 bases and J by 7 bases, with 13 bases between them. The length of the CDR3 is 14 residues. In DNA, the CDR3 is TGTGCCACCAGCAGGGTAACAGCCTCTAATGAGCAGTTCTTC. Its translation is CATSRVTASNEQFF.

The chain links TRBV7-6 to TRBJ2-2; D is undetermined. V was cut by 4 bases and J by 6 bases, with 3 bases left in between. This CDR3 contains 11 residues. Germline loops: CDR1 SGHVS, CDR2 FNYEAQ. In nucleotides, the CDR3 is TGTGCCAGCAGCTACTCCGGGGAGCTGTTTTTT. Translated: CASSYSGELFF.

This clone was detected only a few times. V is TRBV2 and J is TRBJ1-5; D uncertain. V lost 2 bases and J 0 bases, leaving 5 bases between the germline ends. Germline V gene lookup returns CDR1 SNHLY and CDR2 FYNNEI. The CDR3 contains 14 residues. CDR3 sequence: CASSETNSNQPQHF. CDR3 in DNA: TGTGCCAGCAGTGAAACAAATAGCAATCAGCCCCAGCATTTT.

The rearrangement joins TRBV27 to TRBJ1-1; weak D call: TRBD1 (5 bases). Per the germline V gene, CDR1 is MNHEY and CDR2 is SMNVEV (reference sequence). The length of the CDR3 is 14 residues. Trimming took off 3 bases at V and 4 bases at J, with 12 bases between the two ends. For the CDR3, the DNA is TGTGCCAGCAGTTTGAGGGGAGGGGTCACTGAAGCTTTCTTT. This encodes CASSLRGGVTEAFF.